In this sample, the clone carrying this T cell receptor (beta chain) turned up many times. Its specificity is unknown. The data were taken from a study of read filtering for tumor transcriptome and immune sequencing. At the level of the study: Eight or nine patients were R-ISS I, more than 15 were R-ISS II, 7 were R-ISS III.

CDR3 length: 15 amino acids. Trimming left V 4 bases short and J 1 base short, with 11 bases between. CDR1 and CDR2 from the germline V gene are SEHNR and FQNEAQ (reference sequence). Molecular barcoded adaptors covering alpha/delta and beta/gamma chains were used on around 370 ng RNA. Using its own MiXCR run on the reads, TCRdb lists one record per CDR3 protein. Found here are 35,000 to 50,000 distinct CDR3 sequences, about an eighth of them singletons; the top ten hold around 35%. Study findings and constraints: Correlation between methods rose after single-read clonotypes were removed. In IR-seq, single-read clonotypes were roughly 80% of clonotypes but 3% to 3.5% of reads.

The gene calls are TRBV7-9 and TRBJ2-1; D may be TRBD1 or TRBD2 (5 bases each). Sequencing input: a population of CD138-negative cells sorted from bone marrow. The TCR comes from a donor aged 40 or older with multiple myeloma. CDR3 in amino acids: CASSSAGASYNEQFF. CDR3 in DNA: TGTGCCAGCAGCTCGGCCGGGGCTTCCTACAATGAGCAGTTCTTC. The whole variable domain, remainder taken from reference TRBV7-9 and TRBJ2-1, is DTGVSQNPRHKITKRGQNVTFRCDPISEHNRLYWYRQTLGQGPEFLTYFQNEAQLEKSRLLSDRFSAERPKGSFSTLEIQRTEQGDSAMYLCASSSAGASYNEQFFGPGTRLTVL.